The T cell receptor beta chain under discussion was sequenced for a study of early T cells in non-severe SARS-CoV-2 infection. Study summary: Bulk RNA taken from unsorted whole blood was sequenced, leaving chains unpaired. Study conclusions and caveats: Using VDJdb, the matching emphasized anti-spike CD8 responses while missing private and CD4 specificities.

Unique molecular identifiers tagged individual cDNA molecules. TCRdb reprocessed the 5' RACE reads via MiXCR and lists one record per CDR3 protein. The sample holds roughly 120,000 distinct CDR3 sequences, 14% to 15% seen once. The table lists this clonotype with a few counts. Its antigen remains unidentified. The sequenced sample consisted of whole blood. The clonotype originates from an adult who was a healthcare worker with PCR-confirmed SARS-CoV-2 infection or an uninfected control (not recorded which).

The CDR3 sequence is CASSPRGGGRNNEQFF. CDR3 coding DNA: TGTGCCAGCTCACCCCGTGGCGGGGGAAGAAACAATGAGCAGTTCTTC. The rearrangement links TRBV18 to TRBJ2-1; 7 nucleotides line up with TRBD2. Germline trimming cut 3 bases from V and 5 bases from J; bases unmatched to any gene: 10. The germline CDR1 and CDR2 sequences are KGHSH and LQKENI. There are 16 residues in the CDR3.